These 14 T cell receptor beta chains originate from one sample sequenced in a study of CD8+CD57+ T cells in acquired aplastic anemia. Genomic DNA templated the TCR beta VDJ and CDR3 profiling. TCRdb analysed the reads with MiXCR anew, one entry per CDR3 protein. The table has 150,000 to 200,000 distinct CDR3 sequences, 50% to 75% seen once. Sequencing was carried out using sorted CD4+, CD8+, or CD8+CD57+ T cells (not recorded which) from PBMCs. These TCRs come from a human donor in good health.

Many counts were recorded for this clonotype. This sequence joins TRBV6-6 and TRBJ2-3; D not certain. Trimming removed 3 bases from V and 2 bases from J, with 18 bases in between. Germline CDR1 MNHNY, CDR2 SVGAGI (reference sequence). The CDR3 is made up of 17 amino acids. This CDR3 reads CASSYEPFELHTDTQYF. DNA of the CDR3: TGTGCCAGCAGTTATGAACCGTTCGAACTCCACACAGATACGCAGTATTTT.

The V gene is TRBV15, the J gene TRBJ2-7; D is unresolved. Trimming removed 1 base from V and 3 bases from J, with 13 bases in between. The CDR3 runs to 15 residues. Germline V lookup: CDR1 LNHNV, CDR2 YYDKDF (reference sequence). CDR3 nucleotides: TGTGCCACCAGCAGAGGTCGAGCAGGAAGCTACGAGCAGTACTTC. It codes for CATSRGRAGSYEQYF.

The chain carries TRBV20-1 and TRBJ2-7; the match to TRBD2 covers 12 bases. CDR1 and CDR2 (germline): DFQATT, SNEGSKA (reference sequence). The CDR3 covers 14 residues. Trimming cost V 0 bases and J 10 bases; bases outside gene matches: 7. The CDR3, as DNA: TGCAGTGCTAGAGATCTACTAGCGGGAGGCGAACAGTACTTC. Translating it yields CSARDLLAGGEQYF.

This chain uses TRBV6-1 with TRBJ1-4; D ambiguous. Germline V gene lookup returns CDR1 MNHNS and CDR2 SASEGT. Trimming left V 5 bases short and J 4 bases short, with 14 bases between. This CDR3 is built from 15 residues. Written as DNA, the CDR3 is TGTGCCAGCAGTTACTCGAACCAGCTTAATGAAAAACTGTTTTTT. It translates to CASSYSNQLNEKLFF.

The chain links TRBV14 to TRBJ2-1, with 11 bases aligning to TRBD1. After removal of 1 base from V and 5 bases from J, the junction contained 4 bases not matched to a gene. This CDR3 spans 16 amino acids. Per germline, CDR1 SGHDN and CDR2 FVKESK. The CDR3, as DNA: TGTGCCAGCAGCCAAGTACCGGGACAGGGGGACAATGAGCAGTTCTTC. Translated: CASSQVPGQGDNEQFF.

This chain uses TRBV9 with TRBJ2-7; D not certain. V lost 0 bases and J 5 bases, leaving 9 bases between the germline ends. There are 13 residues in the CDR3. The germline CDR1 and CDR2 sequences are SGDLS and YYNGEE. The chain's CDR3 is CASSVGSLDEQYF. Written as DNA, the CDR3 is TGTGCCAGCAGCGTAGGCTCCCTGGACGAGCAGTACTTC.

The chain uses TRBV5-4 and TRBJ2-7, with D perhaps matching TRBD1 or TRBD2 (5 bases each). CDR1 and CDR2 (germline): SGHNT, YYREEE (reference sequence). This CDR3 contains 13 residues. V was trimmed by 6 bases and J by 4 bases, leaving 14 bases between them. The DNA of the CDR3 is TGTGCCAGCAACCAAATGGGGGATTACGAGCAGTACTTC. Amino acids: CASNQMGDYEQYF.

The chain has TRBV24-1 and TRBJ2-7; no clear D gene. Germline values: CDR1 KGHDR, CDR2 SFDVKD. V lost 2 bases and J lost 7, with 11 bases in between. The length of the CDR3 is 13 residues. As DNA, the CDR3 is TGTGCCACCAGTGATTCGAACGACCAGGAGCAGTACTTC. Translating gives CATSDSNDQEQYF.

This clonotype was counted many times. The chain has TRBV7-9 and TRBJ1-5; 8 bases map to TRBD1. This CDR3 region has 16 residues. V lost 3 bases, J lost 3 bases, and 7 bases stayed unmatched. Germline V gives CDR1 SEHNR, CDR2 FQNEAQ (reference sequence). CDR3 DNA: TGTGCCAGCAGCTTCAATACACAGGGGGACAATCAGCCCCAGCATTTT. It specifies CASSFNTQGDNQPQHF. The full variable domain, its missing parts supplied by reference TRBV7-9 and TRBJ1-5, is DTGVSQNPRHKITKRGQNVTFRCDPISEHNRLYWYRQTLGQGPEFLTYFQNEAQLEKSRLLSDRFSAERPKGSFSTLEIQRTEQGDSAMYLCASSFNTQGDNQPQHFGDGTRLSIL.

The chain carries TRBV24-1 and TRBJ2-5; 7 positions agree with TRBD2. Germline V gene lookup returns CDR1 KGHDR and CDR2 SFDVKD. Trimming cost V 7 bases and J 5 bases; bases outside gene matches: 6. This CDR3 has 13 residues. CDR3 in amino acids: CATSAAGVETQYF. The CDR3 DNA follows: TGTGCCACCAGCGCCGCGGGGGTCGAGACCCAGTACTTC.

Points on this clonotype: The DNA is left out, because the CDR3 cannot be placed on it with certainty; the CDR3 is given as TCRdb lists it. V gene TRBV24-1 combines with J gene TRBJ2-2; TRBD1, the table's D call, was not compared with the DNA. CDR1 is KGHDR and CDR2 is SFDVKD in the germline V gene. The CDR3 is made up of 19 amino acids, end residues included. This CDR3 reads CATSDLEGMGTQYFGELFF.

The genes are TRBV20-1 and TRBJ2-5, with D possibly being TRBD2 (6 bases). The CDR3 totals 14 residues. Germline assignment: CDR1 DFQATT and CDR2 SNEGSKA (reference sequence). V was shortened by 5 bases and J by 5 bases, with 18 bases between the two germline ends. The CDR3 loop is CSASPDQGGETQYF. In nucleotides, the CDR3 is TGCAGTGCTTCGCCCGACCAGGGAGGTGAGACCCAGTACTTC.

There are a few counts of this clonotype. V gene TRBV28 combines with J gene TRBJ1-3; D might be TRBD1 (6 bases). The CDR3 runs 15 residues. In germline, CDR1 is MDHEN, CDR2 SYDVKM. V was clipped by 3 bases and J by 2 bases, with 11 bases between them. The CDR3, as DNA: TGTGCCAGCAGTTTGGCGGGGGGCCCTGGAAACACCATATATTTT. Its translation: CASSLAGGPGNTIYF.

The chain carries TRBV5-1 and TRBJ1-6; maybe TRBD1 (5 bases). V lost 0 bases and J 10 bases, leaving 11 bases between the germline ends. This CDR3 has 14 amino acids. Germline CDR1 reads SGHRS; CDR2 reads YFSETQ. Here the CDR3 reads CASSLAGSGSPLHF. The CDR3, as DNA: TGCGCCAGCAGCTTGGCAGGGAGTGGGTCACCCCTCCACTTT.